This T cell receptor (beta chain) was recovered during a study of cytomegalovirus exposure and HLA in healthy donors. PCR employed 60 Vbeta and 13 Jbeta primers. Produced via immunoSEQ multiplex PCR; TCRdb's table is partial and in-frame only. Among 200,000 to 250,000 clones listed, 75% to 85% were seen once. Concerning this clone itself: What it recognizes is unknown.

General study points: After further analysis at a later stage, 15,000 to 20,000 TCR beta sequences were associated with HLA alleles at 0.05 false discovery rate.

The CDR3 has 18 amino acids. The V end lost 0 bases, the J end lost 1 base, and 19 bases lay between the germline ends. CDR1 and CDR2 (germline): MGHRA, YSYEKL. This sequence originates from a woman aged 40 to 50 in good health and CMV-seronegative. Sequencing input: PBMCs. The rearrangement joins TRBV4-1 to TRBJ2-7, with D perhaps TRBD2 (6 bases). Written as DNA, the CDR3 is TGCGCCAGCAGCCAAGAAGGGAATTTGGGACTGCTATCCTACGAGCAGTACTTC. This translates into CASSQEGNLGLLSYEQYF.